This section outlines one TCR beta chain sequence together with its context. This specimen comes from a study of identical twins. V was clipped by 5 bases and J by 4 bases, with 17 bases between them. Germline CDR1 reads SGHAT; CDR2 reads FQNNGV. The CDR3 runs to 15 residues. TCRdb analysed the 5' RACE reads with MiXCR anew, one entry per CDR3 protein. Among under 800,000 distinct CDR3 sequences, approximately 21% were seen once, and the ten largest hold roughly 4%. These records were also assigned to another study, of T cells expressing NK-cell markers.

This chain uses TRBV11-2 with TRBJ1-2; unclear D gene. The source material was PBMCs. This clonotype originated in a woman aged 18 to 35 in good health. CDR3 in amino acids: CASSEEPGVTYGYTF. The CDR3, as DNA: TGTGCCAGCAGCGAAGAACCGGGTGTGACCTATGGCTACACCTTC.